The entry that follows covers one T cell receptor beta chain sequence. The data are from a study of T cell changes during pregnancy in multiple sclerosis. CDR3 length equals 13 residues. V lost 1 base, J lost 4 bases, and 4 bases lay in between. CDR1 and CDR2 (germline): MNHEY, SMNVEV (reference sequence). Libraries were prepared by immunoSEQ multiplex PCR; TCRdb keeps only in-frame clonotypes and omits some of them. The profile shows some 43,000 clones, about 90% of them singletons. This chain joins TRBV27 and TRBJ2-2, with no clear D. The sequence was collected from a female donor with multiple sclerosis, enrolled in a pregnancy study. The material was CD8+ T cells from peripheral blood mononuclear cells, obtained in the first trimester of pregnancy. The CDR3 DNA reads TGTGCCAGCAGTTTATTAGCCACCGGGGAGCTGTTTTTT. Its translation is CASSLLATGELFF.